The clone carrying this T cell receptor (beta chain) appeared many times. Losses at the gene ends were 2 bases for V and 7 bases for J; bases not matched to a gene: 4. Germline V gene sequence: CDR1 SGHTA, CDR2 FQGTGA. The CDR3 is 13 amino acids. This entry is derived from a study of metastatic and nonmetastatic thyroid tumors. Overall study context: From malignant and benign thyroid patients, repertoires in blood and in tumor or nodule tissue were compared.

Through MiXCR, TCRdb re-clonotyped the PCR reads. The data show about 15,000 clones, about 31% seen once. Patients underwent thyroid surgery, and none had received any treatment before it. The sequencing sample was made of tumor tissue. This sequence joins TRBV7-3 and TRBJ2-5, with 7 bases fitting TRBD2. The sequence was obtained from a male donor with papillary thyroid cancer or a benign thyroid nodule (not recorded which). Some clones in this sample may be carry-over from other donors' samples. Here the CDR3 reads CASSLRGEGTQYF. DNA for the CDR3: TGTGCCAGCAGCTTACGGGGGGAGGGGACCCAGTACTTC.